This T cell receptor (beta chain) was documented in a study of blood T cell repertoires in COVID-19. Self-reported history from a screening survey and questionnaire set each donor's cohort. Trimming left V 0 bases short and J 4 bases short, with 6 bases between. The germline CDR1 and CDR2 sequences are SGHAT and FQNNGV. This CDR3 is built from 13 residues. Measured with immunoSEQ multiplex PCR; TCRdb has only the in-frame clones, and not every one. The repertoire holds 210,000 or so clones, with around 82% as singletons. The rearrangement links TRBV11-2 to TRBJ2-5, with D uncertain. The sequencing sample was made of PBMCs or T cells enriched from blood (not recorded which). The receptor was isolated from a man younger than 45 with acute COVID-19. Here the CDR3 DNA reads TGTGCCAGCAGCTTAGATCCAGTAGAGACCCAGTACTTC. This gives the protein CASSLDPVETQYF.